Below are 10 T cell receptor beta chains sequenced from a single sample in a study of breast tumors, draining lymph nodes, adjacent tissues. TCRdb redid the calling of the multiplex PCR reads with MiXCR, one entry per CDR3 protein. The sample has approximately 140,000 distinct CDR3 sequences, roughly 33% seen once; the top ten hold around 2.3%. The lymph nodes were axillary draining lymph nodes from breast cancer patients. The source material was axillary lymph node tissue. These receptors all come from a female donor with breast cancer. Some clones in this sample may be carry-over from other donors' samples.

This clonotype has a count of ten or more. The chain has TRBV2 and TRBJ2-3, with 8 nucleotides matching TRBD2. This CDR3 region has 14 residues. Germline values: CDR1 SNHLY, CDR2 FYNNEI. The V gene end was trimmed by 5 bases and the J gene end by 2 bases; junction bases not matched to a gene: 3. The CDR3 spells CASSLSGVTDTQYF. The CDR3 DNA sequence: TGTGCCAGCAGTCTTAGCGGGGTCACAGATACGCAGTATTTT.

This clonotype has at least ten counts. This chain joins TRBV5-1 and TRBJ2-3, with 10 bases identical to TRBD2. CDR1 is SGHRS, CDR2 YFSETQ, per germline. The CDR3 extends over 17 amino acids. V shed 4 bases, J shed 5 bases, and the junction held 13 bases outside the gene matches. The CDR3 loop is CASSPAVSGGAVDTQYF. DNA for the CDR3: TGCGCCAGCAGCCCCGCCGTCAGCGGGGGGGCCGTAGATACGCAGTATTTT.

Ten or more counts support this clonotype. The J gene is TRBJ2-7, the V gene TRBV11-2, with D maybe TRBD1 (6 bases). Germline lookup yields CDR1 SGHAT and CDR2 FQNNGV. The CDR3 is 13 residues long. The V and J ends lost 4 bases and 2 bases respectively, with 9 bases between them. The CDR3: CASSSQGTYEQYF. CDR3 coding DNA: TGTGCCAGCAGCTCGCAGGGGACCTACGAGCAGTACTTC.

The table lists this clonotype with many counts. The rearrangement uses TRBV29-1 and TRBJ2-5; D unclear. V lost 3 bases, J lost 5 bases, and 4 bases lay in between. This CDR3 spans 10 amino acids. CDR1 is SQVTM, CDR2 ANQGSEA, per germline. The CDR3 bases are TGCAGCGTTGATGGCGAGACCCAGTACTTC. Translation gives CSVDGETQYF. Complete variable domain (other parts from reference TRBV29-1 and TRBJ2-5): SAVISQKPSRDICQRGTSLTIQCQVDSQVTMMFWYRQQPGQSLTLIATANQGSEATYESGFVIDKFPISRPNLTFSTLTVSNMSPEDSSIYLCSVDGETQYFGPGTRLLVL.

This clonotype has a count of ten or more. The V gene is TRBV7-2, the J gene TRBJ1-2, with a possible D match to TRBD1 (5 bases). The V gene lost 3 bases and the J gene lost 5 bases, with 10 bases spanning the gap. The CDR3 contains 13 residues. CDR1 and CDR2 (germline): SGHTA, FQGNSA. The CDR3 DNA reads as TGTGCCAGCAGCTTGGGGACGCCTTATGGCTACACCTTC. Its protein is CASSLGTPYGYTF.

This clonotype has at least ten counts. The chain uses TRBV3-1 and TRBJ1-4; no firm D call. V dropped 4 bases and J dropped 5 bases, with 14 bases sitting between them. CDR3 length: 15 amino acids. Germline V lookup: CDR1 LGHDT, CDR2 YNNKEL (reference sequence). The CDR3 region has the DNA TGTGCCAGCAGCCCATACCGAAAACAGAATGAAAAACTGTTTTTT. The encoded protein is CASSPYRKQNEKLFF.

This clonotype was observed at least ten times. This may come from a read error, since a much larger clone is one base off. This CDR3 fails to terminate in the conserved phenylalanine or tryptophan, so it likely reflects a read error. The chain uses TRBV7-2 and TRBJ2-3; 7 bases are a match to TRBD1. Trimming cost V 6 bases and J 0 bases; bases outside gene matches: 3. The CDR3 loop spans 14 amino acids. Per the germline V gene, CDR1 is SGHTA and CDR2 is FQGNSA. The chain's CDR3 is CASRRGLSTDTQYL. The CDR3, as DNA: TGTGCCAGCAGGAGGGGGCTCAGCACAGATACGCAGTATCTT.

This clonotype was seen repeatedly, ten times or more. The chain is built from TRBV6-5 and TRBJ1-2; D is unresolved. CDR1 MNHEY and CDR2 SVGAGI come from the germline V gene. This CDR3 comprises 15 residues. Trimming removed 10 bases at V and 4 bases at J, with 22 bases between. The CDR3 region has the DNA TGTGCCACCATGCCTTGGGCAGCCTCTTCCTATGGCTACACCTTC. This translates into CATMPWAASSYGYTF.

This sequence joins TRBV29-1 and TRBJ2-5; 9 bases are a match to TRBD2. V lost 7 bases, J lost 7 bases, and 16 bases stayed unmatched. The CDR3 runs to 15 residues. The germline CDR1 and CDR2 sequences are SQVTM and ANQGSEA. The CDR3 nucleotides are TGCAGCGCCGGGAAGCGGGGGGCGCAATGGGCGACCCAGTACTTC. Its protein is CSAGKRGAQWATQYF.

This chain's CDR3 is CASSHGSRDGYTF. In DNA form, the CDR3 reads TGTGCCAGCAGTCACGGTTCGAGGGATGGCTACACCTTC. The J gene is TRBJ1-2, the V gene TRBV6-2 or TRBV6-3; D is ambiguous. V lost 5 bases, J lost 6 bases, and 13 bases lay in between. Germline lookup yields CDR1 MNHEY and CDR2 SVGEGT. The CDR3 runs to 13 residues.